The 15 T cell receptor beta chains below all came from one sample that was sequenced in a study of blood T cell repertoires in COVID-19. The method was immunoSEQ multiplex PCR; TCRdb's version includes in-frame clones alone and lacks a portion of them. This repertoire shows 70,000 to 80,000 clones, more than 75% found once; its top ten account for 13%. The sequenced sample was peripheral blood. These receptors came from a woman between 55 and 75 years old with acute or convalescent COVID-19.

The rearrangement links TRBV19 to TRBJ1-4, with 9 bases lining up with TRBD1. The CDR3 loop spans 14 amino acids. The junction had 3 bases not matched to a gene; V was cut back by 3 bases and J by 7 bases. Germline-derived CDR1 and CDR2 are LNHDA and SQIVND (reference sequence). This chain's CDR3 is CASSMGQGPEKLFF. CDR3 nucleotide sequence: TGTGCCAGTAGTATGGGACAGGGTCCTGAAAAACTGTTTTTT. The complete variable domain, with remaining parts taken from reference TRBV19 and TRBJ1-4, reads DGGITQSPKYLFRKEGQNVTLSCEQNLNHDAMYWYRQDPGQGLRLIYYSQIVNDFQKGDIAEGYSVSREKKESFPLTVTSAQKNPTAFYLCASSMGQGPEKLFFGSGTQLSVL.

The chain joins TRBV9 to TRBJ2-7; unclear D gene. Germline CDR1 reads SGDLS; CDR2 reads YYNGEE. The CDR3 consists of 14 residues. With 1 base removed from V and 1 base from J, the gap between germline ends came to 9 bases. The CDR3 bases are TGTGCCAGCAGCGTAATTGACTCATCCTACGAGCAGTACTTC. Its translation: CASSVIDSSYEQYF.

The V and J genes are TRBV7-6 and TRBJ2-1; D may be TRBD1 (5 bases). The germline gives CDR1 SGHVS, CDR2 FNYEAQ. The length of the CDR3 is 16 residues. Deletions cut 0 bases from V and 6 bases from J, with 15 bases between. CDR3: CASSLAGQGLGNEQFF. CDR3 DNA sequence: TGTGCCAGCAGCTTAGCGGGGCAGGGTTTAGGCAATGAGCAGTTCTTC.

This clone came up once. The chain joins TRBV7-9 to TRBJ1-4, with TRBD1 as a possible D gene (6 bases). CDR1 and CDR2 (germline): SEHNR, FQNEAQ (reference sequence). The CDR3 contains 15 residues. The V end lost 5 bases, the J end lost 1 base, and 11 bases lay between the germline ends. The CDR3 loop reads CASSPMDRTNEKLFF. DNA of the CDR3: TGTGCCAGCAGCCCGATGGACAGAACTAATGAAAAACTGTTTTTT.

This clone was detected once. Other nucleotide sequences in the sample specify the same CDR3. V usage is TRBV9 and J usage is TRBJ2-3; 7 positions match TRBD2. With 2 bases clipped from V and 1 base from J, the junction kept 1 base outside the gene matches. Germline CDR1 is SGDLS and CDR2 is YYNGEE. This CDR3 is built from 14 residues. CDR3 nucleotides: TGTGCCAGCAGCGTCAGCGGGGGCACAGATACGCAGTATTTT. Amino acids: CASSVSGGTDTQYF.

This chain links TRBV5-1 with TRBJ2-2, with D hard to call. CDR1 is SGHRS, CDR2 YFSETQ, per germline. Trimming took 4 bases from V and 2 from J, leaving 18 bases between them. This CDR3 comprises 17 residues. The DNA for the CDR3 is TGCGCCAGCAGCCGAACCGCGGCGTCTCTCAACACCGGGGAGCTGTTTTTT. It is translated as CASSRTAASLNTGELFF.

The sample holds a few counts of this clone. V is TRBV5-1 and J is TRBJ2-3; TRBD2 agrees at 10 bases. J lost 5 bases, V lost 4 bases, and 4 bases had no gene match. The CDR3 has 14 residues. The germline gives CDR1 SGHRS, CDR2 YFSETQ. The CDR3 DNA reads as TGCGCCAGCAGCATAGCGGGGGGCCGAGATACGCAGTATTTT. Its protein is CASSIAGGRDTQYF.

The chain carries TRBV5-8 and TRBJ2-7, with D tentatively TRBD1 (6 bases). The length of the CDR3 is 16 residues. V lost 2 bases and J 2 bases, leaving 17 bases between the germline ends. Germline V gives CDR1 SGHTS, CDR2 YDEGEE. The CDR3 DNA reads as TGTGCCAGCAGCTTTGCCGGGACAATCGCTACCTACGAGCAGTACTTC. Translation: CASSFAGTIATYEQYF.

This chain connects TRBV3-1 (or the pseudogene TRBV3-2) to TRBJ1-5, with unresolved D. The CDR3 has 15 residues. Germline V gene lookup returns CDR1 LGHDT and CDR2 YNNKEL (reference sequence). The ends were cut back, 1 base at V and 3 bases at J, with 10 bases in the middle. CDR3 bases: TGTGCCAGCAGCCAAGGGCTACAGCACAATCAGCCCCAGCATTTT. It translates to CASSQGLQHNQPQHF.

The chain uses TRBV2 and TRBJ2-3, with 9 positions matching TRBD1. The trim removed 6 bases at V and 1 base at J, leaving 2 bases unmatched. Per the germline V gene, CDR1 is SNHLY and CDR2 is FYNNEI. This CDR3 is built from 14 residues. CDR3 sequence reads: CASSRDRGTDTQYF. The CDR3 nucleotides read TGTGCCAGCAGCCGGGACAGGGGCACAGATACGCAGTATTTT.

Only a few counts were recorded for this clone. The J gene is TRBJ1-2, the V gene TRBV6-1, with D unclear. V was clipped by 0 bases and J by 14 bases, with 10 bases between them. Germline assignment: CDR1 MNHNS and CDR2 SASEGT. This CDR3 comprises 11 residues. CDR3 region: CASSEARRITF. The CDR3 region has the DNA TGTGCCAGCAGTGAAGCGCGGAGGATTACCTTC.

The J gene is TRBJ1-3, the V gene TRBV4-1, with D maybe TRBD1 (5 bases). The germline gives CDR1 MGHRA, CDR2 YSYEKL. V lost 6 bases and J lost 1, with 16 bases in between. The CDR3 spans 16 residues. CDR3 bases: TGCGCCAGCAGTCACTCCGACAGTACATCTGGAAACACCATATATTTT. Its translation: CASSHSDSTSGNTIYF.

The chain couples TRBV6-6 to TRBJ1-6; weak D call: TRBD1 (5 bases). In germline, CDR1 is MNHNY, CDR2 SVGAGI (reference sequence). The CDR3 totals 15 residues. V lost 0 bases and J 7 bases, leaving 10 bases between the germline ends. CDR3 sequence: CASSYSGEGNSPLHF. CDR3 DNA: TGTGCCAGCAGTTACTCAGGGGAGGGGAATTCACCCCTCCACTTT.

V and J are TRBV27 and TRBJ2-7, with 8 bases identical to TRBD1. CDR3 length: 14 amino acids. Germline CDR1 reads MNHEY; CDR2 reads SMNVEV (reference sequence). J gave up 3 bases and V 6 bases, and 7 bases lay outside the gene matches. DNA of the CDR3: TGTGCCAGCAGGGTGGACAGGGACTTCTACGAGCAGTACTTC. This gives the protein CASRVDRDFYEQYF.

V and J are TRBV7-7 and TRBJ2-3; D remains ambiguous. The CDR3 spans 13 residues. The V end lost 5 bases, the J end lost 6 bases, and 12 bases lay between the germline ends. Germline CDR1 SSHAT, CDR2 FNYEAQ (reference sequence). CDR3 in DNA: TGTGCCAGCAGCGTGACGCTAGATGATACGCAGTATTTT. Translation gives CASSVTLDDTQYF.